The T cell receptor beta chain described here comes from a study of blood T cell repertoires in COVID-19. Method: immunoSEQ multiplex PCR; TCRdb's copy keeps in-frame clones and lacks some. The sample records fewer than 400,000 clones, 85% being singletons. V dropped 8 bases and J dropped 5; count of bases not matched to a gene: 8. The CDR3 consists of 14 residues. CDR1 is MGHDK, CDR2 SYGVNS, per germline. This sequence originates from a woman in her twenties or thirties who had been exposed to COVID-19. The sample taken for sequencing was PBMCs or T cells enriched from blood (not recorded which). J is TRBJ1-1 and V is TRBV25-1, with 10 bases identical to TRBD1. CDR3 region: CASDPGQGWTEAFF. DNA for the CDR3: TGTGCCAGCGATCCGGGACAGGGGTGGACTGAAGCTTTCTTT.